This T cell receptor beta chain was sequenced in a study of T-cell memory formation after mild COVID-19. TCRdb re-called the 5' RACE reads through MiXCR, storing one row per CDR3 protein. The table shows some 130,000 distinct CDR3 sequences, with 5% to 6.5% occurring only once. The germline CDR1 and CDR2 sequences are MNHEY and SVGAGI. V was cut by 2 bases and J by 8 bases, with 15 bases left in between. This CDR3 is built from 14 residues. The chain links TRBV6-5 to TRBJ1-2; D might be TRBD1 (5 bases). The source material was PBMCs or a T cell subset sorted from them (not recorded which). The TCR sequence derives from an adult woman who had mild COVID-19 (a few samples of this study predate the infection). Cell type and time point are not known. Here the CDR3 reads CASSYLAGVEGYTF. CDR3 bases: TGTGCCAGCAGTTACCTCGCGGGGGTAGAGGGCTACACCTTC.